Listed below are T cell receptor beta chains from one sample, sequenced in a study of T-cell reconstitution after alpha-beta-depleted transplantation in children. TCRdb processed the PCR reads anew with MiXCR; each CDR3 protein has one entry. This table holds roughly 500,000 distinct CDR3 sequences, roughly an eighth found once. The source was PBMCs from the stem cell graft donor, collected from the stem cell graft. These receptors were taken from a human donor who donated a stem cell graft to a child with combined immunodeficiency. CDR3s include the opening cysteine and the closing phenylalanine or tryptophan. D genes are given only for firm matches. Size tells how often a clone was seen (once, few, many) or the class of an expanded clone, and some rows leave it out.

J: TRBJ2-5
D: .
size: many
V: TRBV20-1
DNA: TGCAGTGCTAGAGGCCGCCCGTTGTACCAAGAGACCCAGTACTTC
CDR3: CSARGRPLYQETQYF

J: TRBJ1-4
D: .
size: once
V: TRBV19
DNA: TGTGCCAGTAGTGACCGGGCCAACAATGAAAAACTGTTTTTT
CDR3: CASSDRANNEKLFF

J: TRBJ2-5
D: .
size: .
V: TRBV7-9
DNA: TGTGCCAGCAGCCCTCGGGGAGGCCGGGAGATTGGAGAGACCCAGTACTTC
CDR3: CASSPRGGREIGETQYF

J: TRBJ2-7
D: .
size: few
V: TRBV15
DNA: TGTGCCACCAGCAGCCTCAGTAGGAGCTCCTACGAGCAGTACTTC
CDR3: CATSSLSRSSYEQYF

J: TRBJ2-7
D: TRBD1
size: .
V: TRBV10-3
DNA: TGTGCCATCAGTGACGTGAACAGGGGTCCAGGCGAGCAGTACTTC
CDR3: CAISDVNRGPGEQYF

J: TRBJ1-1
D: .
size: .
V: TRBV30
DNA: TGTGCCTGGAGTGGCTTACAGACAGCGAACACTGAAGCTTTCTTT
CDR3: CAWSGLQTANTEAFF

J: TRBJ2-7
D: .
size: many
V: TRBV9
DNA: TGTGCCAGCAGCGTAGACGGCTACGAGCAGTACTTC
CDR3: CASSVDGYEQYF

J: TRBJ2-1
D: .
size: many
V: TRBV4-3
DNA: TGCGCCAGCAGCCAAGAGGGGGGTTTGGTGTTCTTC
CDR3: CASSQEGGLVFF

J: TRBJ2-1
D: .
size: many
V: TRBV6-5
DNA: TGTGCCAGCCATCGATCGGGTGGCGACAATGAGCAGTTCTTC
CDR3: CASHRSGGDNEQFF

J: TRBJ1-2
D: .
size: .
V: TRBV30
DNA: TGTGCCTGGAGGGCAGGAGGGGGCTACACCTTC
CDR3: CAWRAGGGYTF

J: TRBJ2-6
D: TRBD2
size: .
V: TRBV19
DNA: TGTGCCAGCCGCCCAACCCTAGCGGGAGCTGGTTCTGGGGCCAACGTCCTGACTTTC
CDR3: CASRPTLAGAGSGANVLTF

J: TRBJ1-2
D: .
size: few
V: TRBV16
DNA: TGTGCCAGCAGCCAATCGACCTATGGCTACACCTTC
CDR3: CASSQSTYGYTF

J: TRBJ2-7
D: .
size: few
V: TRBV7-9
DNA: TGTGCCAGCAGCCCCCCCTTGGCTCAATCCTACGAGCAGTACTTC
CDR3: CASSPPLAQSYEQYF

J: TRBJ2-1
D: TRBD2
size: .
V: TRBV27
DNA: TGTGCCAGCACCGTGACTAGCCCTGCATACAATGAGCAGTTCTTC
CDR3: CASTVTSPAYNEQFF

J: TRBJ1-1
D: TRBD1
size: once
V: TRBV6-4
DNA: TGTGCCATCTGTTTAGGACAGGGGAACGCTGAAGCTTTCTTT
CDR3: CAICLGQGNAEAFF

J: TRBJ1-5
D: TRBD1
size: .
V: TRBV10-3
DNA: TGTGCCGTAGGACAGGGGAATAGCAATCAGCCCCAGCATTTT
CDR3: CAVGQGNSNQPQHF

J: TRBJ2-7
D: TRBD2
size: few
V: TRBV5-6
DNA: TGTGCCAGCAGCCCTTGGACTAGCGGGACGGGCGAGCAGTACTTC
CDR3: CASSPWTSGTGEQYF

J: TRBJ2-7
D: .
size: many
V: TRBV25-1
DNA: TGTGCCAGCAGTGTGGACGGTCCCGTCTACGAGCAGTACTTC
CDR3: CASSVDGPVYEQYF

J: TRBJ1-1
D: TRBD1
size: .
V: TRBV12-3/TRBV12-4
DNA: TGTGCCAGCAGTTTCTACAGGGGGCAGGGGAACACTGAAGCTTTCTTT
CDR3: CASSFYRGQGNTEAFF

J: TRBJ2-1
D: .
size: .
V: TRBV6-2/TRBV6-3
DNA: TGTGCCAGCAGTTACTGGGACGGAAACAATGAGCAGTTCTTC
CDR3: CASSYWDGNNEQFF

J: TRBJ2-4
D: TRBD2
size: few
V: TRBV6-1
DNA: TGTGCCAGCAGAAGACTAGCGCTCGGCAAAAACATTCAGTACTTC
CDR3: CASRRLALGKNIQYF

J: TRBJ1-2
D: TRBD1
size: .
V: TRBV24-1
DNA: TGTGCCACCAGTGATCGGACAGGGGAATTCCATGGCTACACCTTC
CDR3: CATSDRTGEFHGYTF

J: TRBJ2-3
D: .
size: few
V: TRBV5-6
DNA: TGTGCCAGCAGCTTGAAGACTAGTTTGGGGGTCACAGATACGCAGTATTTT
CDR3: CASSLKTSLGVTDTQYF

J: TRBJ2-1
D: TRBD1
size: many
V: TRBV20-1
DNA: TGCAGTGCTAGAGATCGCGGACAGGGTTTGAGTGAGCAGTTCTTC
CDR3: CSARDRGQGLSEQFF

J: TRBJ1-2
D: TRBD1
size: .
V: TRBV11-1
DNA: TGTGCCAGCAGCCTAGGGAGGACAGGGCGTCTTACTAACTATGGCTACACCTTC
CDR3: CASSLGRTGRLTNYGYTF

J: TRBJ2-4
D: .
size: few
V: TRBV11-2
DNA: TGTGCCAGCCCAGCTTCTCCACCCAAAAACATTCAGTACTTC
CDR3: CASPASPPKNIQYF

J: TRBJ2-2
D: .
size: few
V: TRBV2
DNA: TGTGCCAGCAGGGCCCTTTCCGGGGAGCTGTTTTTT
CDR3: CASRALSGELFF

J: TRBJ2-7
D: TRBD1
size: few
V: TRBV10-3
DNA: TGTGCCATCAGTGAGGGATCGGGACAGCTTCACTACGAGCAGTACTTC
CDR3: CAISEGSGQLHYEQYF

J: TRBJ1-4
D: .
size: many
V: TRBV3-1
DNA: TGTGCCAGCAGCCAGCGAGGGGGACAAGTTAATGAAAAACTGTTTTTT
CDR3: CASSQRGGQVNEKLFF

J: TRBJ2-3
D: .
size: .
V: TRBV6-5
DNA: TGTGCCAGCAGTTACTCGACCGGCACAGATACGCAGTATTTT
CDR3: CASSYSTGTDTQYF

J: TRBJ2-2
D: TRBD2
size: few
V: TRBV12-3/TRBV12-4
DNA: TGTGCCAGCACCGACCGTGGGCTAGCGGAGAAGCTTTCCACCGGGGAGCTGTTTTTT
CDR3: CASTDRGLAEKLSTGELFF

J: TRBJ1-1
D: .
size: .
V: TRBV5-6
DNA: TGTGCCAGCAGCTTCCAGCACACTGAAGCTTTCTTT
CDR3: CASSFQHTEAFF

J: TRBJ1-2
D: TRBD1
size: .
V: TRBV30
DNA: TGTGCCTGGGGTACAGGGGGCGCGAAGGGCTACACCTTC
CDR3: CAWGTGGAKGYTF

J: TRBJ2-3
D: TRBD1
size: .
V: TRBV18
DNA: TGTGCCAGCTCGAAGGACAGGGGCACAGATACGCAGTATTTT
CDR3: CASSKDRGTDTQYF

J: TRBJ2-3
D: TRBD2
size: .
V: TRBV20-1
DNA: TGCAGTGCTAGAATCCCTAGCGGCAGCACAGATACGCAGTATTTT
CDR3: CSARIPSGSTDTQYF

J: TRBJ2-7
D: .
size: many
V: TRBV7-2
DNA: TGTGCCAGCAGCTTAGGGGAAGGGGGAGCCTACGAGCAGTACTTC
CDR3: CASSLGEGGAYEQYF

J: TRBJ2-3
D: .
size: .
V: TRBV6-2/TRBV6-3
DNA: TGTGCCAGCAGTCCCCCGGGACCGACTTCAAATACGCAGTATTTT
CDR3: CASSPPGPTSNTQYF